A single TCR beta chain is shown here with its context. This clonotype was seen a few times. Its binding antigen is unknown. Base qualities are not at hand, and no much larger clone is one base apart. The listed sequencing device is Illumina NovaSeq 6000. Synthesis of TCR cDNA relied on 5'RACE template switching, a step that introduced a universal primer site along with unique molecular identifiers. cDNA synthesis was primed from both the TCR alpha and TCR beta constant segments. Library amplification used two PCR steps, and the second PCR step added sample barcodes and sequencing adapters. Sequencing of libraries was performed on Illumina HiSeq 2500 (2x100 bp) or NovaSeq (2x150 bp). The paper's processing steps were these. MIGEC was used to demultiplex reads and collapse the reads into UMI consensus sequences, and MiXCR was used for V(D)J alignment. Clonotypes responding to the vaccine were identified with edgeR on replicate PBMC samples, with the criteria of FDR below 0.01 and a log2 fold change above 5 up to day 15. Bulk clonotypes were assigned CD4 or CD8 identity according to which sequenced CD4 or CD8 repertoire held them at higher abundance. TCRdb applied fastp at Q25 and MiXCR to the public reads, then kept only in-frame beta chains. Identical CDR3 proteins give one entry, which carries the most common genes and DNA. TCRdb's processing, not the study's, gives the V and J calls here. The sample table records 300,000 to 350,000 distinct CDR3 sequences; around 11% of these occur just once. The ten largest clones capture 3.3% of the sample.

The data originate from a study of T cells after yellow fever vaccination (dated by TCRdb to about 2019). Regarding the study in general: The SMART-Seq v4 Ultra Low Input RNA kit was used to prepare libraries from fractions with low cell numbers. To follow T-cell clones before and after primary and booster YFV17D yellow fever vaccination, bulk TCR alpha and beta repertoires were sequenced over time. Two healthy male donors made up the cohort, one aged 18 to 30 years and the other aged 30 to 40 years. Bulk PBMC replicates and cell subsets were isolated from blood drawn at multiple timepoints before and after both primary and secondary immunization.

The treatment or condition label on this specimen signifies: live attenuated yellow fever vaccine strain. PBMCs were isolated from peripheral blood using a standard Ficoll-Paque protocol. CD4 and CD8 T-cell fractions were isolated with Dynabeads CD4 and CD8 positive selection kits. RNA was extracted with TriZol from bulk PBMCs, CD4 and CD8 fractions, and dextramer-positive and dextramer-negative fractions. What the study reported, not specific to this receptor: Compared with the primary T-cell response, the secondary T-cell response was faster but weaker, reaching its peak on day 5 rather than on day 15. FACS-sorted repertoires could contain abundant contaminating clonotypes from the bulk population, so computational filtering was required. A small share of clonotypes was detected in both CD4 and CD8 compartments, with the overlap likely arising from convergent recombination. After the booster, most of the clones that had expanded following primary vaccination were detected again (96% of CD4 and around nine tenths of CD8), which suggests that memory was broadly maintained. Only a couple of donors were included in the study, so the extent to which the findings can be generalized is limited.

The CDR3 covers 13 residues, taking in both the cysteine and the phenylalanine. CDR3 DNA only is kept here, 39 bases in frame from base 1. CDR1 and CDR2, looked up from the germline V gene (reference sequence), are LNHNV and YYDKDF. The trim is 3 bases for V and 7 bases for J, with a gap of 10 bases between the germline ends. This sequence originates from a man between 18 and 29 years old who received the YFV17D yellow fever vaccine. The chain couples TRBV15 to TRBJ1-5; the D segment could be TRBD1, given 5 matching bases. The material sequenced was CD4+ T cells sorted from PBMCs, taken 45 days after the yellow fever booster vaccination. This receptor carries the CDR3 CATSSQGGQPQHF. The sequence in DNA is TGTGCCACCAGCAGCCAGGGAGGGCAGCCCCAGCATTTT. Reference TRBV15 and TRBJ1-5 genes cover what lies past the CDR3, so the full variable domain is DAMVIQNPRYQVTQFGKPVTLSCSQTLNHNVMYWYQQKSSQAPKLLFHYYDKDFNNEADTPDNFQSRRPNTSFCFLDIRSPGLGDTAMYLCATSSQGGQPQHFGDGTRLSIL.